A selection of T cell receptor beta chains follows, all from one sample in a study of blood T cell repertoires in COVID-19. Produced via immunoSEQ multiplex PCR; TCRdb's table is partial and in-frame only. The sample holds around 150,000 clones, about nine tenths seen once. Sequencing was carried out using peripheral blood. The receptors come from a man in his thirties or forties with COVID-19, enrolled during active disease. Both conserved end residues are part of each CDR3. A D gene is named only where the DNA matches it firmly. Some rows mark clone size as missing; the rest say once, few, many or name a class of expanded clone.

TRBJ2-7	TRBV28	-	15	TRBD1	CASSLDRTLGDEQYF	TGTGCCAGCAGCCTGGACAGGACCCTTGGGGACGAGCAGTACTTC
TRBJ1-6	TRBV2	-	18	-	CASMALPGPLGGNSPLHF	TGTGCCAGCATGGCTCTCCCGGGACCTCTAGGGGGTAATTCACCCCTCCACTTT
TRBJ2-2	TRBV5-1	-	15	-	CASSLVGTNTGELFF	TGCGCCAGCAGCTTGGTGGGGACAAACACCGGGGAGCTGTTTTTT
TRBJ2-4	TRBV7-9	-	18	TRBD2	CASSSGLAGGLAKNIQYF	TGTGCCAGCAGCTCAGGACTAGCGGGGGGGCTAGCCAAAAACATTCAGTACTTC
TRBJ2-1	TRBV15	-	15	TRBD2	CATSRGLAGADEQFF	TGTGCCACCAGCAGAGGGCTAGCGGGAGCAGATGAGCAGTTCTTC
TRBJ1-1	TRBV28	-	12	-	CASSSGRQEVFF	TGTGCCAGCAGTTCGGGGAGGCAGGAGGTTTTCTTT
TRBJ2-7	TRBV7-2	-	15	TRBD2	CASSLASGGSYEQYF	TGTGCCAGCAGCTTAGCCAGCGGGGGTTCCTACGAGCAGTACTTC
TRBJ2-7	TRBV5-6	once	13	-	CASSPPGSYEQYF	TGTGCCAGCAGCCCGCCGGGGTCCTACGAGCAGTACTTC
TRBJ1-2	TRBV7-8	few	16	TRBD1	CASSLGYWTGPYGYTF	TGTGCCAGCAGCTTAGGTTATTGGACAGGGCCCTATGGCTACACCTTC
TRBJ1-1	TRBV2	-	15	-	CASSVSGQFYTEAFF	TGTGCCAGCAGTGTGTCCGGACAATTTTACACTGAAGCTTTCTTT
TRBJ2-1	TRBV27	-	19	TRBD2	CASSLRLAGGLSSYNEQFF	TGTGCCAGCAGTCTGAGACTAGCGGGAGGCCTAAGCTCCTACAATGAGCAGTTCTTC
TRBJ1-5	TRBV18	-	15	TRBD1	CASSLGQNSNQPQHF	TGTGCCAGCTCACTGGGACAGAATAGCAATCAGCCCCAGCATTTT
TRBJ2-3	TRBV19	-	16	TRBD2	CASSISAGGITDTQYF	TGTGCCAGTAGTATCTCGGCCGGGGGGATCACAGATACGCAGTATTTT
TRBJ2-3	TRBV2	-	13	-	CASSALGRDTQYF	TGTGCCAGCAGCGCGTTGGGCAGAGATACGCAGTATTTT
TRBJ1-2	TRBV4-1	-	14	TRBD1	CASSIRQGAGGYTF	TGCGCCAGCAGCATTCGACAGGGGGCGGGTGGCTACACCTTC
TRBJ2-7	TRBV4-1	-	15	TRBD2	CASSQTSAISYEQYF	TGCGCCAGCAGCCAGACTAGCGCCATCTCCTACGAGCAGTACTTC
TRBJ1-5	TRBV7-2	-	14	-	CASSLIQGNQPQHF	TGTGCCAGCAGCTTAATACAGGGTAATCAGCCCCAGCATTTT
TRBJ2-1	TRBV10-1	-	16	-	CASSDEPVSSYNEQFF	TGCGCCAGCAGTGATGAACCCGTCAGCTCCTACAATGAGCAGTTCTTC
TRBJ2-7	TRBV23-1	-	15	TRBD1	CASSRPTGSSYEQYF	TGCGCCAGCAGTCGACCGACAGGGAGCTCCTACGAGCAGTACTTC
TRBJ2-7	TRBV11-1	-	12	-	CASSLRGNEQYF	TGTGCCAGCAGCTTACGGGGGAACGAGCAGTACTTC
TRBJ2-1	TRBV7-2	-	16	TRBD2	CASSPGVSGGANEQFF	TGTGCCAGCAGCCCAGGCGTTAGCGGGGGGGCAAATGAGCAGTTCTTC
TRBJ2-7	TRBV6-6	-	16	TRBD1	CASSPYWTGVAYEQYF	TGTGCCAGCAGTCCCTATTGGACAGGGGTGGCCTACGAGCAGTACTTC
TRBJ1-2	TRBV11-2	-	15	TRBD1	CASSLLSQGAYGYTF	TGTGCCAGCAGCTTACTTTCGCAGGGGGCATATGGCTACACCTTC
TRBJ1-5	TRBV19	-	16	-	CASSMRGPRSNQPQHF	TGTGCCAGTAGTATGCGGGGACCAAGGAGCAATCAGCCCCAGCATTTT
TRBJ2-5	TRBV7-9	-	15	-	CASSFLRGPRETQYF	TGTGCCAGCAGCTTTCTGCGAGGGCCGAGGGAGACCCAGTACTTC
TRBJ2-7	TRBV13	-	16	TRBD2	CASSPQTSGRSYEQYF	TGTGCCAGCAGCCCACAAACTAGCGGGAGGTCCTACGAGCAGTACTTC
TRBJ2-1	TRBV7-9	-	13	-	CASRPPRYNEQFF	TGTGCCAGCAGGCCGCCGAGGTACAATGAGCAGTTCTTC
TRBJ1-4	TRBV10-3	-	15	-	CAISESTGGNEKLFF	TGTGCCATCAGTGAGTCGACGGGGGGTAATGAAAAACTGTTTTTT
TRBJ1-3	TRBV9	-	16	-	CASSVVGLPSGNTIYF	TGTGCCAGCAGCGTAGTTGGCTTGCCCTCTGGAAACACCATATATTTT
TRBJ2-3	TRBV5-1	-	18	TRBD2	CASSTNSRVAGGPDTQYF	TGCGCCAGCAGCACCAACTCAAGGGTAGCGGGAGGGCCAGATACGCAGTATTTT
TRBJ2-3	TRBV6-6	-	14	-	CASSYTGIPDTQYF	TGTGCCAGCAGTTACACGGGGATCCCAGATACGCAGTATTTT
TRBJ2-1	TRBV2	-	13	TRBD2	CASSGTRINEQFF	TGTGCCAGCAGTGGGACTAGGATCAATGAGCAGTTCTTC
TRBJ2-1	TRBV7-2	-	15	TRBD2	CASSPTSGRRHEQFF	TGTGCCAGCAGTCCGACTAGCGGGAGGAGGCATGAGCAGTTCTTC
TRBJ2-5	TRBV7-9	-	18	TRBD2	CASSLAILAGGLLETQYF	TGTGCCAGCAGCTTAGCGATCTTAGCGGGGGGGCTACTGGAGACCCAGTACTTC
TRBJ1-2	TRBV28	-	12	-	CASSPGDYGYTF	TGTGCCAGCAGTCCCGGGGACTATGGCTACACCTTC
TRBJ2-7	TRBV19	-	16	TRBD1	CASSTRDRGGFYEQYF	TGTGCCAGTAGTACCAGGGACAGGGGGGGATTCTACGAGCAGTACTTC
TRBJ1-3	TRBV19	-	16	TRBD1	CASNPRGRLTGNTIYF	TGTGCCAGTAACCCCAGGGGGCGATTGACCGGAAACACCATATATTTT
TRBJ1-6	TRBV19	-	15	-	CASSPRGGTDSPLHF	TGTGCCAGTAGTCCCCGTGGCGGAACGGATTCACCCCTCCACTTT
TRBJ1-1	TRBV5-1	-	16	TRBD1	CASSSGGQGWNTEAFF	TGCGCCAGCAGCTCTGGGGGACAGGGCTGGAACACTGAAGCTTTCTTT
TRBJ1-2	TRBV9	-	16	-	CASSASSRTVPYGYTF	TGTGCCAGCAGCGCGTCTTCCCGGACAGTTCCTTATGGCTACACCTTC
TRBJ2-3	TRBV24-1	-	16	TRBD1	CATSDPGQGKGDTQYF	TGTGCCACCAGTGATCCAGGACAGGGAAAAGGGGATACGCAGTATTTT
TRBJ2-3	TRBV27	-	15	TRBD2	CASSASSGSTDTQYF	TGTGCCAGCAGTGCCTCTAGCGGCAGCACAGATACGCAGTATTTT
TRBJ2-6	TRBV7-2	-	15	-	CASEGGSSGANVLTF	TGTGCCAGCGAAGGAGGAAGCTCTGGGGCCAACGTCCTGACTTTC
TRBJ1-6	TRBV27	few	20	TRBD1	CASNFNSETGVSSYNSPLHF	TGTGCCAGCAATTTTAATTCCGAGACAGGGGTAAGCTCCTATAATTCACCCCTCCACTTT
TRBJ1-6	TRBV2	-	13	-	CASVRGDGSPLHF	TGTGCCAGCGTACGGGGTGACGGTTCACCCCTCCACTTT
TRBJ2-7	TRBV5-4	-	13	TRBD1	CASRLTTGGEQYF	TGTGCCAGCAGACTCACGACAGGGGGCGAGCAGTACTTC
TRBJ2-7	TRBV4-3	once	15	-	CASSPSYGGSYEQYF	TGCGCCAGCAGCCCATCTTATGGAGGGTCTTACGAGCAGTACTTC
TRBJ2-7	TRBV9	-	15	-	CASSVGTANTYEQYF	TGTGCCAGCAGCGTCGGGACTGCTAACACCTACGAGCAGTACTTC
TRBJ2-1	TRBV3-1/TRBV3-2	once	14	-	CASSDSRSYNEQFF	TGTGCCAGCAGTGACTCCCGCTCCTACAATGAGCAGTTCTTC
TRBJ1-1	TRBV19	-	14	-	CATHLTGVYTEAFF	TGTGCCACCCATCTAACCGGTGTATACACTGAAGCTTTCTTT
TRBJ2-3	TRBV27	-	14	-	CASSDGGPTDTQYF	TGTGCCAGCAGCGACGGGGGTCCCACAGATACGCAGTATTTT
TRBJ2-3	TRBV4-3	once	20	TRBD2	CASSQHSGTSGGARVDTQYF	TGCGCCAGCAGCCAACACTCCGGGACTAGCGGGGGGGCCCGGGTAGATACGCAGTATTTT
TRBJ1-2	TRBV24-1	-	15	-	CATSDVRGNHYGYTF	TGTGCCACCAGTGATGTCAGGGGAAATCACTATGGCTACACCTTC
TRBJ1-3	TRBV15	once	16	-	CATSTRVSSSGNTIYF	TGTGCCACCAGCACCAGGGTGTCCAGCTCTGGAAACACCATATATTTT
TRBJ1-1	TRBV6-5	once	13	-	CASSKTVNTEAFF	TGTGCCAGCAGTAAGACAGTGAACACTGAAGCTTTCTTT
TRBJ2-1	TRBV28	-	14	-	CASSLDQAGDEQFF	TGTGCCAGCAGTTTAGATCAGGCAGGCGATGAGCAGTTCTTC
TRBJ1-1	TRBV6-1	-	17	-	CASSAFGHGWTRTEAFF	TGTGCCAGCAGTGCCTTCGGACACGGGTGGACGAGGACTGAAGCTTTCTTT
TRBJ2-5	TRBV11-2	-	15	TRBD2	CASSLLGAGLETQYF	TGTGCCAGCAGCTTATTAGGAGCGGGATTAGAGACCCAGTACTTC
TRBJ1-5	TRBV27	-	16	-	CASSSPGLRGNQPQHF	TGTGCCAGCAGTTCCCCTGGCCTGCGGGGCAATCAGCCCCAGCATTTT